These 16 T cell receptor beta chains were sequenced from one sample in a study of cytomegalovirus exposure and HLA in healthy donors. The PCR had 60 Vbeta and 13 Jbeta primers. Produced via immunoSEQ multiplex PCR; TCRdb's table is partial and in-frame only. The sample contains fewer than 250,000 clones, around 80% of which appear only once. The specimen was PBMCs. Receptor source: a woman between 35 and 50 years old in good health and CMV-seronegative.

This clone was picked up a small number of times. The CDR3 region is CASSPHRQGFNYGYTF. CDR3 DNA sequence: TGTGCCAGCAGTCCCCACCGACAGGGATTTAACTATGGCTACACCTTC. The genes are TRBV25-1 and TRBJ1-2, with 7 bases matching TRBD1. Per the germline V gene, CDR1 is MGHDK and CDR2 is SYGVNS. This CDR3 region has 16 residues. V shed 5 bases and J 1 base; nucleotides not matched to a gene: 10.

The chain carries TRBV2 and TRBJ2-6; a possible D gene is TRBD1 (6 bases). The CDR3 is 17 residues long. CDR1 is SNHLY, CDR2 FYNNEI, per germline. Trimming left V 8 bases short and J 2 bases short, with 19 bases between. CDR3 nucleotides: TGTGCCAGCGTGGGGGCAGGGTCTTTAGCTGGGGCCAACGTCCTGACTTTC. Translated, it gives CASVGAGSLAGANVLTF. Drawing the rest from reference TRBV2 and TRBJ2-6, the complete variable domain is EPEVTQTPSHQVTQMGQEVILRCVPISNHLYFYWYRQILGQKVEFLVSFYNNEISEKSEIFDDQFSVERPDGSNFTLKIRSTKLEDSAMYFCASVGAGSLAGANVLTFGAGSRLTVL.

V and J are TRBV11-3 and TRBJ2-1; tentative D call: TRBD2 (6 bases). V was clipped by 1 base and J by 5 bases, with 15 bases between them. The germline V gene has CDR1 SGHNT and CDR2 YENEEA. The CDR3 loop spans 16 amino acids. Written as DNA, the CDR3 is TGTGCCAGCAGCTTAGTTTCGGGGAGGATCCACAATGAGCAGTTCTTC. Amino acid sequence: CASSLVSGRIHNEQFF.

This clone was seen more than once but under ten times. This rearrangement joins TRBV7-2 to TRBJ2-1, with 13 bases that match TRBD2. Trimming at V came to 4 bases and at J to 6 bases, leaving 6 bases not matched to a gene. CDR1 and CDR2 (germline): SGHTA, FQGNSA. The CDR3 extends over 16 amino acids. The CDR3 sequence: CASSSTSGRAPNEQFF. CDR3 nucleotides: TGTGCCAGCAGCTCCACTAGCGGGAGGGCCCCCAATGAGCAGTTCTTC.

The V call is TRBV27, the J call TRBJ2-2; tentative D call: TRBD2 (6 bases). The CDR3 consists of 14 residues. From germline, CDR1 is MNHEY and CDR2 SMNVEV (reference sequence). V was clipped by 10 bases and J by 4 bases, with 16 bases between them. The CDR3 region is CATGWGLSTGELFF. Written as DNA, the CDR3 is TGTGCCACCGGGTGGGGACTTAGCACCGGGGAGCTGTTTTTT.

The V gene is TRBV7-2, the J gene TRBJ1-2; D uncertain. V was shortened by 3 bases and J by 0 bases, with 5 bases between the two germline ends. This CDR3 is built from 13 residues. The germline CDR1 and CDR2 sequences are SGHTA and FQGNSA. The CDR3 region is CASSFNANYGYTF. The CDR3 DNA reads TGTGCCAGCAGCTTTAATGCTAACTATGGCTACACCTTC.

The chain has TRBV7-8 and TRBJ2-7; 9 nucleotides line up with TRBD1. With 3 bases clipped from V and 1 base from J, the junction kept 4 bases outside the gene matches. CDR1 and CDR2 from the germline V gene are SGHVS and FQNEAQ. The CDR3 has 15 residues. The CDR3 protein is CASSFGQGNSYEQYF. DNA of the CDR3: TGTGCCAGCAGCTTCGGACAGGGGAATTCCTACGAGCAGTACTTC.

The DNA of the CDR3 is TGTGCCAGCAGCCCGGGACAGGGGGCGTGGGGCTACACCTTC. It encodes CASSPGQGAWGYTF. The V call is TRBV2, the J call TRBJ1-2, with 12 bases aligning to TRBD1. This CDR3 has 14 amino acids. Germline V gene sequence: CDR1 SNHLY, CDR2 FYNNEI. J gave up 8 bases and V 6 bases, and 7 bases lay outside the gene matches.

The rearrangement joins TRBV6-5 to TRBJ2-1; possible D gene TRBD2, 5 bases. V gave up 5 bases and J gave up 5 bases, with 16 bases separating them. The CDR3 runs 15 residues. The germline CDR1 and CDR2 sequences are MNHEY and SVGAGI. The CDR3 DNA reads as TGTGCCAGCAGTCCCGGGGTCGTGAAGAACAATGAGCAGTTCTTC. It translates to CASSPGVVKNNEQFF.

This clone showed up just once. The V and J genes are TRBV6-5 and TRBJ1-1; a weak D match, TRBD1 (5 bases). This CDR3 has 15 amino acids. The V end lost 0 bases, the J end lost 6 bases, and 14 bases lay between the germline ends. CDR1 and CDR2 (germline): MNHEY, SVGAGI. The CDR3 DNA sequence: TGTGCCAGCAGTTACTCAGGGGAGGGCTACGCTGAAGCTTTCTTT. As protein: CASSYSGEGYAEAFF.

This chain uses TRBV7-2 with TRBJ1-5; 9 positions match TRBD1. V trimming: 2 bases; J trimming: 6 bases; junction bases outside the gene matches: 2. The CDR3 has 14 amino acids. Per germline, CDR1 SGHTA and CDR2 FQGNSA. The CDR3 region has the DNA TGTGCCAGCAGCTTAACGGGACAGGGTCAGCCCCAGCATTTT. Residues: CASSLTGQGQPQHF.

CDR3 protein: CASSQDQAGRNEQFF. The CDR3 DNA sequence: TGCGCCAGCAGCCAAGATCAGGCGGGGCGGAATGAGCAGTTCTTC. The V and J genes are TRBV4-3 and TRBJ2-1, with a weak D call TRBD2 (6 bases). This CDR3 region has 15 residues. The germline V and J ends were trimmed by 0 bases and 7 bases, with 13 bases remaining between them. Germline V CDR1 and CDR2: LGHNA, YSLEER.

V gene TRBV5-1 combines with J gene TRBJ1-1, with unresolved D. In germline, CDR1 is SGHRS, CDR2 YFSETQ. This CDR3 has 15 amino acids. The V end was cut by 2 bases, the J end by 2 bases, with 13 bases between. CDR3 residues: CASSFSGEVNTEAFF. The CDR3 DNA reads TGCGCCAGCAGCTTCAGCGGAGAAGTTAACACTGAAGCTTTCTTT.

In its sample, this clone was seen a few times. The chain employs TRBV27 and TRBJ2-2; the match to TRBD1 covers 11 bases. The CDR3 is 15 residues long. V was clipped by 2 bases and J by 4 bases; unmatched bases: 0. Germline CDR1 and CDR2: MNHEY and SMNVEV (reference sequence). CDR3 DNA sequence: TGTGCCAGCAGTTTAGGGACAGGGGGCACCGGGGAGCTGTTTTTT. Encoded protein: CASSLGTGGTGELFF.

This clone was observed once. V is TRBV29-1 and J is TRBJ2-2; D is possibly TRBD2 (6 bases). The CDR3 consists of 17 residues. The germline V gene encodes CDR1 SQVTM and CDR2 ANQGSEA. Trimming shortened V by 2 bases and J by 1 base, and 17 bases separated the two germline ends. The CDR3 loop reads CSVELDYQPGNTGELFF. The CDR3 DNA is TGCAGCGTTGAATTGGACTACCAGCCAGGGAACACCGGGGAGCTGTTTTTT.

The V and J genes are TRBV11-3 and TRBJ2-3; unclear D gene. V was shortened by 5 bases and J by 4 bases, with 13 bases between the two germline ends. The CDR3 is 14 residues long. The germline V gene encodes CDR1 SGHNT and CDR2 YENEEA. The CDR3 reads CASSPLEVADTQYF. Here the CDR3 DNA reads TGTGCCAGCAGCCCTCTTGAGGTCGCAGATACGCAGTATTTT.